The 32 T cell receptor beta chains presented below share a single source sample, sequenced in a study of T cells after yellow fever vaccination. TCRdb recomputed calls from the 5' RACE reads with MiXCR, one row per CDR3 protein. The sample consists of 100,000 to 150,000 distinct CDR3 sequences, approximately 7% of them appearing once. The sequencing here drew on CD4+ T cells sorted from PBMCs, taken more than 8 days after the first yellow fever vaccination. The receptors were sampled from a man aged 18 to 35 who received the YFV17D yellow fever vaccine.

In its sample, this clonotype was seen many times. This sequence joins TRBV18 and TRBJ2-7; D possibly corresponds to TRBD1 (5 bases). The ends were cut back, 6 bases at V and 0 bases at J, with 12 bases in the middle. From germline, CDR1 is KGHSH and CDR2 LQKENI. This CDR3 contains 14 residues. The CDR3 region is CASSLATASYEQYF. DNA of the CDR3: TGTGCCAGCTCTCTCGCGACAGCCTCCTACGAGCAGTACTTC.

This clonotype came up many times. The gene calls are TRBV20-1 and TRBJ1-5, with 7 bases lining up with TRBD1. Germline values: CDR1 DFQATT, CDR2 SNEGSKA (reference sequence). The CDR3 length is 12 residues. Unmatched junction bases numbered 4, after V lost 5 bases and J lost 6 bases. CDR3 in DNA: TGCAGTGCTGGAGGGGGCTCTCAGCCCCAGCATTTT. Its translation is CSAGGGSQPQHF.

The chain uses TRBV6-1 and TRBJ2-1; TRBD2 matches 8 bases. Germline V lookup: CDR1 MNHNS, CDR2 SASEGT. This CDR3 region has 13 residues. The ends lost 4 bases at V and 5 bases at J; junction bases unmatched: 1. The CDR3, as DNA: TGTGCCAGCAGTGTGACTAGCGACAATGAGCAGTTCTTC. Translated, it gives CASSVTSDNEQFF.

This clonotype was found many times. This chain joins TRBV7-8 and TRBJ1-4; 7 nucleotides agree with TRBD1. CDR1 is SGHVS and CDR2 is FQNEAQ in the germline V gene. CDR3 length: 15 amino acids. V was clipped by 5 bases and J by 5 bases; unmatched bases: 8. CDR3 DNA: TGTGCCAGCAGCCCCCGACAGGGAGAGAATGAAAAACTGTTTTTT. The encoded protein is CASSPRQGENEKLFF.

Worth noting for this clonotype: This could be a read error, since a much larger clone is one nucleotide away. This rearrangement joins TRBV7-2 to TRBJ1-1; weak D call: TRBD1 (5 bases). There are 15 residues in the CDR3. V was shortened by 8 bases and J by 0 bases, with 16 bases between the two germline ends. The germline gives CDR1 SGHTA, CDR2 FQGNSA. In DNA, the CDR3 is TGTGCCAGCGGACATAGGTCAGAGATGAACACTGAAGCTTTCTTT. Amino acid sequence: CASGHRSEMNTEAFF.

This clonotype was seen many times. The chain couples TRBV20-1 to TRBJ1-2, with 12 bases fitting TRBD1. Germline CDR1 DFQATT, CDR2 SNEGSKA (reference sequence). The CDR3 runs 16 residues. V gave up 2 bases and J gave up 3 bases; unmatched junction bases: 7. Written as DNA, the CDR3 is TGCAGTGCTAGACTCGGGACAGGGGGCGATGACTATGGCTACACCTTC. Translating it yields CSARLGTGGDDYGYTF.

This clonotype was seen repeatedly, ten times or more. The rearrangement uses TRBV6-2 or TRBV6-3 and TRBJ2-5; TRBD2 aligns across 8 bases. This CDR3 spans 13 amino acids. The germline CDR1 and CDR2 sequences are MNHEY and SVGEGT. The junction had 3 bases not matched to a gene; V was cut back by 6 bases and J by 3 bases. CDR3 sequence reads: CASSRLAKETQYF. The DNA of the CDR3 is TGTGCCAGCAGCAGACTAGCGAAAGAGACCCAGTACTTC.

This clonotype was counted ten times or more. The chain carries TRBV9 and TRBJ2-3; D is perhaps TRBD2 (5 bases). Germline values: CDR1 SGDLS, CDR2 YYNGEE. Trimming removed 7 bases from V and 6 bases from J, with 12 bases in between. The CDR3 has 12 residues. The CDR3 spells CASASPSDTQYF. CDR3 DNA: TGTGCCAGCGCCTCCCCTAGCGATACGCAGTATTTT.

This clonotype was recorded many times. The chain combines TRBV5-1 with TRBJ1-4; 8 nucleotides agree with TRBD1. This CDR3 comprises 18 residues. The germline CDR1 and CDR2 sequences are SGHRS and YFSETQ. With 4 bases clipped from V and 6 bases from J, the junction kept 17 bases outside the gene matches. CDR3 coding DNA: TGCGCCAGCAGCGTTGTTCCTCCGGGACAGGAGCAACATGAAAAACTGTTTTTT. This gives the protein CASSVVPPGQEQHEKLFF.

This clonotype was picked up many times. This chain connects TRBV5-1 to TRBJ2-3; D unresolved. CDR1 is SGHRS and CDR2 is YFSETQ in the germline V gene. The CDR3 runs to 15 residues. Between the trimmed V and J ends, which lost 0 bases and 2 bases, there was a span of 10 bases. This CDR3 reads CASSLGHPNTDTQYF. Here the CDR3 DNA reads TGCGCCAGCAGCTTGGGACACCCTAACACAGATACGCAGTATTTT.

This clonotype was seen ten or more times. The chain has TRBV7-2 and TRBJ2-1, with a tentative D call TRBD2 (5 bases). V gave up 5 bases and J gave up 7 bases, with 12 bases separating them. The CDR3 consists of 13 residues. Germline assignment: CDR1 SGHTA and CDR2 FQGNSA. CDR3 DNA sequence: TGTGCCAGCAGCGCTTGGAGAGGGAATGAGCAGTTCTTC. As protein: CASSAWRGNEQFF.

Many counts were recorded for this clonotype. This chain links TRBV5-6 with TRBJ2-4; TRBD1 aligns across 7 bases. Germline CDR1 and CDR2: SGHDT and YYEEEE. V shed 7 bases, J shed 1 base, and the junction held 5 bases outside the gene matches. The CDR3 has 14 residues. CDR3: CASGTESAKNIQYF. The CDR3 nucleotides are TGTGCCAGCGGGACAGAATCGGCCAAAAACATTCAGTACTTC.

This clonotype was found many times. CDR3 nucleotides: TGCGCCAGCAGCTTGGAAGTGAATTCACCCCTCCACTTT. Translation gives CASSLEVNSPLHF. The chain couples TRBV5-1 to TRBJ1-6; the D is unclear. Germline V CDR1 and CDR2: SGHRS, YFSETQ. The CDR3 extends over 13 amino acids. V lost 0 bases and J 7 bases, leaving 5 bases between the germline ends.

This clonotype appeared many times. The J gene is TRBJ2-1, the V gene TRBV12-3 or TRBV12-4; the match to TRBD2 covers 15 bases. This CDR3 has 15 residues. V shed 7 bases and J 8 bases; nucleotides not matched to a gene: 6. The CDR3 DNA reads TGTGCCAGCAAATGGACTAGCGGGGGGGTGGATGAGCAGTTCTTC. This encodes CASKWTSGGVDEQFF.

This clonotype was observed at least ten times. The V gene is TRBV12-3 or TRBV12-4, the J gene TRBJ2-5; 8 bases line up with TRBD2. J lost 0 bases, V lost 8 bases, and 11 bases had no gene match. This CDR3 has 16 amino acids. The chain's CDR3 is CASAGGVTPYQETQYF. DNA for the CDR3: TGTGCCAGCGCCGGGGGGGTAACACCTTACCAAGAGACCCAGTACTTC.

This clonotype was seen repeatedly, ten times or more. The chain links TRBV11-1 to TRBJ2-6, with 8 bases fitting TRBD1. Germline values: CDR1 SGHAT, CDR2 FQDESV (reference sequence). The CDR3 contains 18 residues. After removal of 5 bases from V and 0 bases from J, the junction contained 9 bases not matched to a gene. The CDR3 sequence: CASSTPGQAASGANVLTF. Written as DNA, the CDR3 is TGTGCCAGCAGCACGCCGGGACAGGCCGCCTCTGGGGCCAACGTCCTGACTTTC.

This clonotype was seen many times. The V gene is TRBV5-1, the J gene TRBJ2-7; D unclear. The V end lost 3 bases, the J end lost 5 bases, and 18 bases lay between the germline ends. CDR3 length equals 15 residues. The germline V gene has CDR1 SGHRS and CDR2 YFSETQ. CDR3 in amino acids: CASSYVSGPGNEQYV. As DNA, the CDR3 is TGCGCCAGCAGCTATGTATCCGGGCCTGGGAACGAGCAGTACGTC.

This clonotype was seen at least ten times. The gene calls are TRBV20-1 and TRBJ2-2; D call uncertain. There are 15 residues in the CDR3. Germline V gene data show CDR1 as DFQATT and CDR2 as SNEGSKA (reference sequence). V shed 5 bases and J shed 6 bases, with 19 bases lying between them. CDR3 nucleotide sequence: TGCAGTGCTGTAAGAGGCAGGCCGGACGCCGGGGAGCTGTTTTTT. Translating gives CSAVRGRPDAGELFF.

This clonotype has a count of ten or more. The chain joins TRBV2 to TRBJ2-7, with D perhaps TRBD1 (8 bases). The germline V and J ends were trimmed by 4 bases and 2 bases, with 15 bases remaining between them. The length of the CDR3 is 15 residues. Germline V CDR1 and CDR2: SNHLY, FYNNEI. CDR3 protein: CASSVGQGGTYEQYF. CDR3 in DNA: TGTGCCAGCAGTGTTGGACAGGGAGGGACCTACGAGCAGTACTTC.

This clonotype was recorded at least ten times. V usage is TRBV19 and J usage is TRBJ2-3, with 8 bases that match TRBD2. The CDR3 loop spans 15 amino acids. CDR1 is LNHDA, CDR2 SQIVND, per germline (reference sequence). V lost 3 bases to trimming and J lost 9 bases; unmatched junction nucleotides: 11. DNA for the CDR3: TGTGCCAGTAGTATTAGCGGGACCGGGGGCGACACGCAGTATTTT. It codes for CASSISGTGGDTQYF. Complete variable domain (other parts from reference TRBV19 and TRBJ2-3): DGGITQSPKYLFRKEGQNVTLSCEQNLNHDAMYWYRQDPGQGLRLIYYSQIVNDFQKGDIAEGYSVSREKKESFPLTVTSAQKNPTAFYLCASSISGTGGDTQYFGPGTRLTVL.

Points on this clonotype: A much bigger clone sits one base away, suggesting this may be a read error. For the CDR3, the DNA is TGCGCCAGCAGCCGAACCTGGAGTTATGGCTACACCTTC. It specifies CASSRTWSYGYTF. The rearrangement uses TRBV4-3 and TRBJ1-2; no clear D. The germline CDR1 and CDR2 sequences are LGHNA and YSLEER. Trimming pared 4 bases from V and 5 bases from J, leaving 11 bases between. The CDR3 covers 13 residues.

With respect to this clonotype: Since a much larger clone is just one base distant, this may be a read error. The chain carries TRBV7-2 and TRBJ1-6; D may be TRBD1 (5 bases). The CDR3 loop spans 13 amino acids. The germline CDR1 and CDR2 sequences are SGHTA and FQGNSA. CDR3 bases: TGTGCCAGCAGCTTAGGGACAAATTCACACCTCCACTTT. Translating gives CASSLGTNSHLHF.

The sample holds many counts of this clonotype. This rearrangement joins TRBV7-9 to TRBJ2-3; TRBD2 agrees at 8 bases. J gave up 2 bases and V 5 bases, and 6 bases lay outside the gene matches. Germline V CDR1 and CDR2: SEHNR, FQNEAQ (reference sequence). CDR3 length: 15 residues. The CDR3 region has the DNA TGTGCCAGCAGCGCCGGGACTAGTATCACAGATACGCAGTATTTT. Its protein is CASSAGTSITDTQYF.

This clonotype was observed at least ten times. V and J are TRBV5-6 and TRBJ1-5; D call uncertain. Between the trimmed V and J ends, which lost 2 bases and 3 bases, there was a span of 18 bases. Looked up from germline, CDR1 is SGHDT and CDR2 is YYEEEE. The CDR3 totals 17 residues. The CDR3 protein is CASSFVGSGSFNQPQHF. The CDR3 bases are TGTGCCAGCAGCTTTGTGGGTTCCGGATCCTTCAATCAGCCCCAGCATTTT.

Details on this clonotype: The junction and the germline gene differ at one end; a read error may be behind it. This rearrangement joins TRBV2 to TRBJ2-3; TRBD2 matches at 8 bases. This CDR3 contains 18 residues. In germline, CDR1 is SNHLY, CDR2 FYNNEI. The CDR3 bases are TGTACCAGCAGTGGGGGCGGGGGGCTGTATAGTTGGACAGATACGCAGTATTTT. Its translation is CTSSGGGGLYSWTDTQYF.

This clonotype appeared many times. This chain links TRBV7-2 with TRBJ1-5; D is unresolved. V was cut by 5 bases and J by 5 bases, with 13 bases left in between. This CDR3 is built from 14 residues. Per the germline V gene, CDR1 is SGHTA and CDR2 is FQGNSA. The CDR3, as DNA: TGTGCCAGCAGCCACACACAAGGGTATCAGCCCCAGCATTTT. Protein sequence: CASSHTQGYQPQHF.

This clonotype has at least ten counts. The V gene is TRBV20-1, the J gene TRBJ1-5; D is unresolved. V was cut by 4 bases and J by 4 bases, with 11 bases left in between. The CDR3 has 13 residues. Germline CDR1 reads DFQATT; CDR2 reads SNEGSKA (reference sequence). CDR3 residues: CSAKDGLNQPQHF. CDR3 coding DNA: TGCAGTGCTAAGGACGGCTTAAATCAGCCCCAGCATTTT.

V is TRBV9 and J is TRBJ2-1; D tentatively reads TRBD1 or TRBD2 (5 bases each). Trimming pared 4 bases from V and 7 bases from J, leaving 18 bases between. In germline, CDR1 is SGDLS, CDR2 YYNGEE. The CDR3 loop spans 15 amino acids. The CDR3, as DNA: TGTGCCAGCAGCCGCTCAGCGTGGGGGTTGAATGAGCAGTTCTTC. Protein product: CASSRSAWGLNEQFF.

This clonotype appeared many times. The rearrangement joins TRBV7-2 to TRBJ2-5; 10 bases align to TRBD2. After removal of 0 bases from V and 1 base from J, the junction contained 2 bases not matched to a gene. The CDR3 has 16 amino acids. Per germline, CDR1 SGHTA and CDR2 FQGNSA. The CDR3 sequence: CASSLASGGAQETQYF. The CDR3 nucleotides are TGTGCCAGCAGCTTAGCGAGCGGGGGGGCCCAAGAGACCCAGTACTTC.

At least ten counts were recorded for this clonotype. The chain uses TRBV7-3 and TRBJ1-1; no firm D call. This CDR3 comprises 13 residues. Germline CDR1 and CDR2: SGHTA and FQGTGA. Trimming cost V 3 bases and J 3 bases, with 8 bases left between them. The CDR3 DNA reads as TGTGCCAGCAGCTTCGACAAATACACTGAAGCTTTCTTT. This codes for CASSFDKYTEAFF.

This clonotype was detected a few times. The gene calls are TRBV7-2 and TRBJ1-6; a weak D match, TRBD1 (5 bases). The length of the CDR3 is 14 residues. V lost 5 bases, J lost 9 bases, and 14 bases lay in between. From germline, CDR1 is SGHTA and CDR2 FQGNSA. This CDR3 is CASSPRGTVSPLHF. The CDR3 nucleotides read TGTGCCAGCAGCCCACGGGGGACCGTTTCACCCCTCCACTTT.

This clonotype was seen ten or more times. The chain links TRBV29-1 to TRBJ2-5, with D possibly matching TRBD1 (5 bases). Trimming pared 5 bases from V and 7 bases from J, leaving 8 bases between. Germline CDR1 reads SQVTM; CDR2 reads ANQGSEA. The CDR3 contains 10 residues. The CDR3 DNA follows: TGCAGCGTTCCCCAGGGGACCCAGTACTTC. Translated: CSVPQGTQYF.